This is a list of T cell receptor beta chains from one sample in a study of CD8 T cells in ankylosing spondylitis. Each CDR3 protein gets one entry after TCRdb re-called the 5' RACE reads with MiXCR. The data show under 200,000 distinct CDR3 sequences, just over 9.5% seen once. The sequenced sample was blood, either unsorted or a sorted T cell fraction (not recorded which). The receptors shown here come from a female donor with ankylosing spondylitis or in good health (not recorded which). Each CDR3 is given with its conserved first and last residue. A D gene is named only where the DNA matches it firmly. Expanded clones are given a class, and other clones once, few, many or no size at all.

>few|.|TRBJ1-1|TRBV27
CASSSYGVQAFF
TGTGCCAGCAGCTCCTATGGGGTGCAAGCTTTCTTT
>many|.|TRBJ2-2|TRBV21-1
CASSRPTGCSTGELFF
TGTGCCAGCAGCAGGCCAACAGGCTGTAGCACCGGGGAGCTGTTTTTT
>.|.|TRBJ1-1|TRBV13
CASSISPGHVNTEAFF
TGTGCCAGCAGCATATCTCCGGGACACGTGAACACTGAAGCTTTCTTT
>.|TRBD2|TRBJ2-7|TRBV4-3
CASSHRIAGGGDEQYF
TGCGCCAGCAGCCATCGAATAGCGGGAGGGGGTGATGAGCAGTACTTC
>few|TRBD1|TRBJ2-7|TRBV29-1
CSAGTGQSYEQYF
TGCAGCGCGGGGACAGGGCAATCCTACGAGCAGTACTTC
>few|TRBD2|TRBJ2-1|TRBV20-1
CSAHPERELDNEQFF
TGCAGTGCCCACCCCGAGCGGGAGCTCGACAATGAGCAGTTCTTC
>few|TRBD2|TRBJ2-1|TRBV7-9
CASSFRTSGGDNEQFF
TGTGCCAGCAGCTTCCGGACTAGCGGGGGTGACAATGAGCAGTTCTTC
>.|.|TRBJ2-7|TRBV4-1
CASSQLDSYEQYF
TGCGCCAGCAGCCAACTCGATTCCTACGAGCAGTACTTC
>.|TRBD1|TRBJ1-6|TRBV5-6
CASSLGQGDSPLHF
TGTGCCAGCAGCTTGGGACAGGGGGATTCACCCCTCCACTTT
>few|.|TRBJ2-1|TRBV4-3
CASSLRGASDEQFF
TGCGCCAGCAGCCTCCGGGGAGCGTCGGATGAGCAGTTCTTC
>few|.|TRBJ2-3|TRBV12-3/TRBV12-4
CASIGSDTQYF
TGTGCCAGCATAGGTAGTGATACGCAGTATTTT
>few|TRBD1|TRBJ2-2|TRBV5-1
CASASGTGANTGELFF
TGCGCCAGCGCCTCCGGGACAGGGGCCAACACCGGGGAGCTGTTTTTT
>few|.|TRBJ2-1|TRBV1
CTSSQDCNEQFF
TGCACCAGCAGCCAAGATTGTAATGAGCAGTTCTTC
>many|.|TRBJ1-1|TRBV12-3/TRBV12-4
CASSLEGAEAFF
TGTGCCAGCAGTCTCGAGGGGGCTGAAGCTTTCTTT
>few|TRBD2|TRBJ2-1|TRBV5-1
CASSPTGGGSYNEQFF
TGCGCCAGCAGCCCAACGGGGGGGGGCTCCTACAATGAGCAGTTCTTC
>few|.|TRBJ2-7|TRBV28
CASSPYRSSSYEQYF
TGTGCCAGCAGTCCATACAGGAGCAGCTCCTACGAGCAGTACTTC
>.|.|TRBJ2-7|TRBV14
CASRETGGVYEQYF
TGTGCCAGCAGAGAAACTGGCGGGGTCTACGAGCAGTACTTC
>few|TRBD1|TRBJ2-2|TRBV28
CASSHRDRGLTGELFF
TGTGCCAGCAGCCACCGGGACAGGGGCCTCACCGGGGAGCTGTTTTTT
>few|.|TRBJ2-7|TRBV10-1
CASSETAPGEQYF
TGCGCCAGCAGTGAGACAGCCCCTGGAGAGCAGTACTTC
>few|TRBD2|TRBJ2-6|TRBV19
CASRITSAGANVLTF
TGTGCCAGTAGGATCACTAGCGCTGGGGCCAACGTCCTGACTTTC
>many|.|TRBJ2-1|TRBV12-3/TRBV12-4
CASSLAGYEQFF
TGTGCCAGCAGTTTAGCAGGCTATGAGCAGTTCTTC
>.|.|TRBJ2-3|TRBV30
CAWSLGPDTQYF
TGTGCCTGGAGTTTGGGCCCAGATACGCAGTATTTT
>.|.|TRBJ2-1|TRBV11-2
CASRSDDEQFF
TGTGCCAGCAGATCCGATGATGAGCAGTTCTTC
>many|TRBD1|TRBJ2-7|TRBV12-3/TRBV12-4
CASSLRGTGSYEQYF
TGTGCCAGCAGTTTAAGGGGGACAGGGAGCTACGAGCAGTACTTC
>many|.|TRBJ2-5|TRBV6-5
CASSYSGPQAGETQYF
TGTGCCAGCAGTTACTCCGGGCCTCAGGCAGGAGAGACCCAGTACTTC